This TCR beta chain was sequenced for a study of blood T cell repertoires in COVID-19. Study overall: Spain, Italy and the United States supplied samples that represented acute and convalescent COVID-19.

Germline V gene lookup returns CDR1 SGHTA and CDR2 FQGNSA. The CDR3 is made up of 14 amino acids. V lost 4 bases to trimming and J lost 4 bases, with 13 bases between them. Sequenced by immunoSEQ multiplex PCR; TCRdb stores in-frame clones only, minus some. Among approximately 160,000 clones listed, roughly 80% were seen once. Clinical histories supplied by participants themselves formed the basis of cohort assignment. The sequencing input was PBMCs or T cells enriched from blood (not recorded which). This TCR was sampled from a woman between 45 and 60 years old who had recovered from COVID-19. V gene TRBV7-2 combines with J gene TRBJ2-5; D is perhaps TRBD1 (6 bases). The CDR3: CASSYRVGAETQYF. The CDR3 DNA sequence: TGTGCCAGCAGCTACAGGGTTGGGGCAGAGACCCAGTACTTC.